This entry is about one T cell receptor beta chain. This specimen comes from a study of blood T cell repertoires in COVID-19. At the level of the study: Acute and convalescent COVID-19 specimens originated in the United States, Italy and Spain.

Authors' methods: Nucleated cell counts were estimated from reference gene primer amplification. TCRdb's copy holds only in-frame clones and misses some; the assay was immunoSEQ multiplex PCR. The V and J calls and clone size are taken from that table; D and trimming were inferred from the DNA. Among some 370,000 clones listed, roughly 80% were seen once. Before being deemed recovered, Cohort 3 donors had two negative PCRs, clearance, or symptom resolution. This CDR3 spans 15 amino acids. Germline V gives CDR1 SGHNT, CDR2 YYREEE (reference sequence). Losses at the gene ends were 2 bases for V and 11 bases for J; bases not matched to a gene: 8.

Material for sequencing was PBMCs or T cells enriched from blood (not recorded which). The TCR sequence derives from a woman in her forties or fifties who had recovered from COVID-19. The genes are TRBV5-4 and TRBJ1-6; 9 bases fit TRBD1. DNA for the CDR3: TGTGCCAGCAGCTTCGCTCCGGGACAGGGAACACCCCTCCACTTT. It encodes CASSFAPGQGTPLHF. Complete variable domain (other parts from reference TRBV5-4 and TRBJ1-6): ETGVTQSPTHLIKTRGQQVTLRCSSQSGHNTVSWYQQALGQGPQFIFQYYREEENGRGNFPPRFSGLQFPNYSSELNVNALELDDSALYLCASSFAPGQGTPLHFGNGTRLTVT.